This T cell receptor (beta chain) was obtained from a study of blood T cell repertoires in COVID-19. About the research overall: Samples representing acute and convalescent COVID-19 were sourced from the United States, Italy and Spain. T cells, B-cell-depleted T cells, or PBMCs supplied cDNA or gDNA.

Source study methods: Estimated nucleated cell counts came from reference gene primer amplification. TCRdb's table, derived via immunoSEQ multiplex PCR, lists solely in-frame clones and lacks some. That table is the source of V, J and clone size, and D and trimming were worked out from the DNA. Of about 360,000 clones detected, 80% to 90% appear once; the ten largest clones hold around 3%. There are 13 residues in the CDR3. The V gene lost 3 bases and the J gene lost 1 base, with 9 bases spanning the gap. CDR1 is DFQATT and CDR2 is SNEGSKA in the germline V gene (reference sequence). The V gene is TRBV20-1, the J gene TRBJ1-1; no reliable D call. The source of this sequence is a man aged 25-45 years with active or convalescent COVID-19. The sample was peripheral blood. The CDR3 bases are TGCAGTGCTAGTCTGTCGGGGAACACTGAAGCTTTCTTT. Translation gives CSASLSGNTEAFF.